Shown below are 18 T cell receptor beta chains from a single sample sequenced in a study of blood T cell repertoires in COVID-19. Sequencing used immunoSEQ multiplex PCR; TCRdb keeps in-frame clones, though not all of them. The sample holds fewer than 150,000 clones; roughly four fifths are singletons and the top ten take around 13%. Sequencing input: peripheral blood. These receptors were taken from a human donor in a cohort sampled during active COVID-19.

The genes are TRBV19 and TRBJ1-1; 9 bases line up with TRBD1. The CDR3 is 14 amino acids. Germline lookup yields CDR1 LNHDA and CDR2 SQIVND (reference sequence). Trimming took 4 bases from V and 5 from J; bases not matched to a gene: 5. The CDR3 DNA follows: TGTGCCAGTAGTAAGGGACAGGGTAGGACTGAAGCTTTCTTT. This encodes CASSKGQGRTEAFF.

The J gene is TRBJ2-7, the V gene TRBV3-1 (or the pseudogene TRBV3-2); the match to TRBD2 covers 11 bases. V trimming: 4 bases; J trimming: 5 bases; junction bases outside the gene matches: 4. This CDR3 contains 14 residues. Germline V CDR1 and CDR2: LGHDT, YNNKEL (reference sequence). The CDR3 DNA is TGTGCCAGCAGCCGTAGCGGGGGGGACAACGAGCAGTACTTC. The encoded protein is CASSRSGGDNEQYF.

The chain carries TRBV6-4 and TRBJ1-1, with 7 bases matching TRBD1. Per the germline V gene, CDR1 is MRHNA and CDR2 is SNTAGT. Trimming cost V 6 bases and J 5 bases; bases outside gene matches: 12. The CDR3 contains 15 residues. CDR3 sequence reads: CASREQGGAGTEAFF. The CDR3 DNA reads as TGTGCCAGCAGAGAGCAAGGGGGCGCAGGGACTGAAGCTTTCTTT.

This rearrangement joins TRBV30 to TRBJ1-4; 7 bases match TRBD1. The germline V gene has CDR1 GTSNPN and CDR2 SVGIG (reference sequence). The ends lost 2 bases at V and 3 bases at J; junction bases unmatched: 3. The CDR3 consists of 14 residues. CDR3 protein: CAWSPGGSNEKLFF. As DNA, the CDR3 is TGTGCCTGGAGTCCAGGGGGATCTAATGAAAAACTGTTTTTT.

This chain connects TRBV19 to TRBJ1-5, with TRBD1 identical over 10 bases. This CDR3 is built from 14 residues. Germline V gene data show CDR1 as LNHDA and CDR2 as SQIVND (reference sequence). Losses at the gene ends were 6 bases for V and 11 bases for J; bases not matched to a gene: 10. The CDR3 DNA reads TGTGCCAGTAGCCTCGACAGGGGGCGGGTAACCCAGCATTTT. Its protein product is CASSLDRGRVTQHF.

The CDR3 region has the DNA TGTGCCAGCAGCTTTGGCGCGGGGGGGCCCACCGGGGAGCTGTTTTTT. Translation gives CASSFGAGGPTGELFF. V is TRBV5-4 and J is TRBJ2-2; 9 bases are a match to TRBD2. The ends lost 2 bases at V and 4 bases at J; junction bases unmatched: 6. This CDR3 has 16 residues. Germline V gene sequence: CDR1 SGHNT, CDR2 YYREEE (reference sequence).

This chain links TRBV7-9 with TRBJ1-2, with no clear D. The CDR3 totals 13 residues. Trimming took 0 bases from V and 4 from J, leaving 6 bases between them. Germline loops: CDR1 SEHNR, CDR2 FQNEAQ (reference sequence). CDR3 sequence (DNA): TGTGCCAGCAGCTTAGCGAAGCCCTATGGCTACACCTTC. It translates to CASSLAKPYGYTF. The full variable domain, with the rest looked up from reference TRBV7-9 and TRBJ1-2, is DTGVSQNPRHKITKRGQNVTFRCDPISEHNRLYWYRQTLGQGPEFLTYFQNEAQLEKSRLLSDRFSAERPKGSFSTLEIQRTEQGDSAMYLCASSLAKPYGYTFGSGTRLTVV.

The CDR3 DNA follows: TGTGCCAGCTCACCAGTTGGTCAGCCCCCCAGTAGCCCCCAGCATTTT. Translating gives CASSPVGQPPSSPQHF. The V and J genes are TRBV18 and TRBJ1-5; D call uncertain. The V gene lost 2 bases and the J gene lost 10 bases, with 21 bases spanning the gap. The length of the CDR3 is 16 residues. Germline V gene data show CDR1 as KGHSH and CDR2 as LQKENI.

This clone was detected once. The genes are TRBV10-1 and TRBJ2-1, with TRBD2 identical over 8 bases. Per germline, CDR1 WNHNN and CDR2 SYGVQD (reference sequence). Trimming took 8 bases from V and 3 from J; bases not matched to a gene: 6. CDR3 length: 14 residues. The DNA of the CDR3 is TGCGCCAGCCCTCACGGGGGGGGCTACAATGAGCAGTTCTTC. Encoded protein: CASPHGGGYNEQFF.

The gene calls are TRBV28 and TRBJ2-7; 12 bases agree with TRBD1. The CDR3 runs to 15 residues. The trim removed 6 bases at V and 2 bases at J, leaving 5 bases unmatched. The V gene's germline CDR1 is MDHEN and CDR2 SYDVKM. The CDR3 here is CASRDGTGGPYEQYF. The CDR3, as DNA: TGTGCCAGCAGAGACGGGACAGGGGGCCCCTACGAGCAGTACTTC.

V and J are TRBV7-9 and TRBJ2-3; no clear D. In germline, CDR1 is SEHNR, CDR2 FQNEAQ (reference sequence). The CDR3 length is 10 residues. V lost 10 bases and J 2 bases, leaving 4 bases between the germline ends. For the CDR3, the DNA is TGTGCCATAATCACAGATACGCAGTATTTT. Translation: CAIITDTQYF.

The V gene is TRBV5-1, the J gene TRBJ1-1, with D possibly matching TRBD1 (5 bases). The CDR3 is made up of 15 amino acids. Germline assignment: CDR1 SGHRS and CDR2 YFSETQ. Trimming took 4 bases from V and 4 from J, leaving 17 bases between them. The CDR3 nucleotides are TGCGCCAGCAGCCGTAGTTTGGGGGGAGGCACTGAAGCTTTCTTT. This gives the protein CASSRSLGGGTEAFF.

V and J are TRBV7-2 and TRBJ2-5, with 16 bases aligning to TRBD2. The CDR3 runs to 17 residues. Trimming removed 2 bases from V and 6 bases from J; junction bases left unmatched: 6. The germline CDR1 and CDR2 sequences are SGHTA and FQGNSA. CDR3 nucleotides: TGTGCCAGCAGCTTATCCGGGACTAGCGGGGGGGCCAAGACCCAGTACTTC. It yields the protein CASSLSGTSGGAKTQYF. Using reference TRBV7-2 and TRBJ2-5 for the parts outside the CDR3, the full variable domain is GAGVSQSPSNKVTEKGKDVELRCDPISGHTALYWYRQSLGQGLEFLIYFQGNSAPDKSGLPSDRFSAERTGGSVSTLTIQRTQQEDSAVYLCASSLSGTSGGAKTQYFGPGTRLLVL.

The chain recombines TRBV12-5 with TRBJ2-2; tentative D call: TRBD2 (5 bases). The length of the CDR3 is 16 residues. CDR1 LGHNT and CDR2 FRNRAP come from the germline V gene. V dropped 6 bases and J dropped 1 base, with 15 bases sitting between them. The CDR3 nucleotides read TGTGCTAGTGGCCCTACGGGGTACGGGAACACCGGGGAGCTGTTTTTT. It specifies CASGPTGYGNTGELFF.

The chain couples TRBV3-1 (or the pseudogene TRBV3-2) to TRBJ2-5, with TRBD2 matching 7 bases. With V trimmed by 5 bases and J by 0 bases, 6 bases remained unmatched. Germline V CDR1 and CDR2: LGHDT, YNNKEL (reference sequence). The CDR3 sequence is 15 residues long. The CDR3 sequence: CASSSYLADQETQYF. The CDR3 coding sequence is TGTGCCAGCAGCTCATACCTAGCGGACCAAGAGACCCAGTACTTC.

The CDR3 loop reads CAASGGVAYNEQFF. The CDR3 coding sequence is TGTGCCGCTAGCGGAGGGGTAGCCTACAATGAGCAGTTCTTC. The gene calls are TRBV19 and TRBJ2-1, with 7 bases fitting TRBD2. The junction had 9 bases not matched to a gene; V was cut back by 11 bases and J by 2 bases. The germline V gene has CDR1 LNHDA and CDR2 SQIVND (reference sequence). CDR3 length: 14 amino acids.

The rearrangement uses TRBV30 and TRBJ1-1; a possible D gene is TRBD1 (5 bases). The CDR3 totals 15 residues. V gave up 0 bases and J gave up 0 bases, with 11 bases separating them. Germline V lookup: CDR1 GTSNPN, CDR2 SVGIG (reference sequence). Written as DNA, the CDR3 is TGTGCCTGGAGTGTACTCACAGGAATGAACACTGAAGCTTTCTTT. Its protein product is CAWSVLTGMNTEAFF.

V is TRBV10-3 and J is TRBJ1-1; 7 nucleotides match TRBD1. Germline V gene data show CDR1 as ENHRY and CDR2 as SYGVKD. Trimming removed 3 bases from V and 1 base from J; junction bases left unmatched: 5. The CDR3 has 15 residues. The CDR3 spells CAISDPGQRNTEAFF. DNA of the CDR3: TGTGCCATCAGTGACCCGGGACAGAGGAACACTGAAGCTTTCTTT.